These T cell receptor beta chains were read from a single sample in a study of PD-1 blockade in classical Hodgkin lymphoma. Sequenced by immunoSEQ multiplex PCR; TCRdb stores in-frame clones only, minus some. Of about 44,000 clones in the sample, 60% to 70% were seen once. The specimen comprised peripheral blood mononuclear cells (PBMCs), sampled before the fourth cycle of nivolumab. The receptors stem from a human donor with classical Hodgkin lymphoma. CDR3s include the opening cysteine and the closing phenylalanine or tryptophan. The order of the fields is clone size, D gene, J gene, V gene, CDR3 protein, CDR3 DNA. A D gene is named only where the DNA matches it firmly. Some rows mark clone size as missing; the rest say once, few, many or name a class of expanded clone.

abundance: few; d_gene: NA; j_gene: TRBJ1-4; v_gene: TRBV6-4; CDR3aa: CASRERMAANEKLFF; CDR3nt: TGTGCCAGCAGGGAGCGAATGGCGGCTAATGAAAAACTGTTTTTT
abundance: NA; d_gene: NA; j_gene: TRBJ2-2; v_gene: TRBV10-3; CDR3aa: CATAPGGDTGELFF; CDR3nt: TGTGCTACGGCCCCGGGCGGCGACACCGGGGAGCTGTTTTTT
abundance: NA; d_gene: TRBD1; j_gene: TRBJ2-7; v_gene: TRBV5-3; CDR3aa: CARNYKGAAAYEQYF; CDR3nt: TGTGCCAGAAATTACAAGGGGGCGGCAGCCTACGAGCAGTACTTC
abundance: NA; d_gene: NA; j_gene: TRBJ1-1; v_gene: TRBV19; CDR3aa: CASSTGVNEAFF; CDR3nt: TGTGCCAGTAGTACGGGGGTAAATGAAGCTTTCTTT
abundance: once; d_gene: NA; j_gene: TRBJ2-1; v_gene: TRBV20-1; CDR3aa: CSARHNEQFF; CDR3nt: TGCAGTGCTAGACACAATGAGCAGTTCTTC
abundance: NA; d_gene: NA; j_gene: TRBJ2-1; v_gene: TRBV6-5; CDR3aa: CASGSGRLSYNEQFF; CDR3nt: TGTGCCTCGGGTAGCGGACGACTTTCCTACAATGAGCAGTTCTTC
abundance: NA; d_gene: NA; j_gene: TRBJ1-1; v_gene: TRBV6-5; CDR3aa: CASSYSGDQNTEAFF; CDR3nt: TGTGCCAGCAGTTACTCTGGGGACCAGAACACTGAAGCTTTCTTT
abundance: NA; d_gene: NA; j_gene: TRBJ1-1; v_gene: TRBV7-2; CDR3aa: CASSSSQRNTEAFF; CDR3nt: TGTGCCAGCAGCTCCTCACAGAGGAACACTGAAGCTTTCTTT
abundance: few; d_gene: NA; j_gene: TRBJ2-2; v_gene: TRBV28; CDR3aa: CASSPGRVHPKNAGELFF; CDR3nt: TGTGCCAGCAGTCCTGGCAGGGTTCACCCAAAAAACGCCGGGGAGCTGTTTTTT
abundance: few; d_gene: NA; j_gene: TRBJ1-5; v_gene: TRBV6-7; CDR3aa: CASSGAQHF; CDR3nt: TGTGCCAGCAGTGGGGCCCAGCATTTT
abundance: few; d_gene: NA; j_gene: TRBJ2-3; v_gene: TRBV4-2; CDR3aa: CASSQDHGDTQYF; CDR3nt: TGTGCCAGCAGCCAAGATCATGGAGATACGCAGTATTTT
abundance: few; d_gene: NA; j_gene: TRBJ1-6; v_gene: TRBV19; CDR3aa: CASSYPGTDNSPLHF; CDR3nt: TGTGCCAGTAGTTATCCGGGAACGGATAATTCACCCCTCCACTTT
abundance: NA; d_gene: TRBD1; j_gene: TRBJ1-1; v_gene: TRBV6-6; CDR3aa: CASSYRGRDTEAFF; CDR3nt: TGTGCCAGCAGTTACAGGGGGCGGGACACTGAAGCTTTCTTT
abundance: NA; d_gene: NA; j_gene: TRBJ1-2; v_gene: TRBV7-6; CDR3aa: CASSPTEVKGYTF; CDR3nt: TGTGCCAGCAGCCCAACCGAGGTGAAAGGCTACACCTTC
abundance: NA; d_gene: NA; j_gene: TRBJ1-1; v_gene: TRBV5-6; CDR3aa: CASSLSKGPDEAFF; CDR3nt: TGTGCCAGCAGCTTGTCTAAGGGGCCCGATGAAGCTTTCTTT
abundance: NA; d_gene: TRBD2; j_gene: TRBJ2-3; v_gene: TRBV19; CDR3aa: CASSIPQASGGATDTQYF; CDR3nt: TGTGCCAGTAGTATCCCCCAGGCTAGCGGGGGTGCCACAGATACGCAGTATTTT
abundance: NA; d_gene: TRBD1; j_gene: TRBJ1-4; v_gene: TRBV19; CDR3aa: CASAQGMSEKLFF; CDR3nt: TGTGCCAGTGCACAGGGGATGAGTGAAAAACTGTTTTTT
abundance: medium-sized; d_gene: NA; j_gene: TRBJ1-1; v_gene: TRBV5-1; CDR3aa: CASSQPQLGTEAFF; CDR3nt: TGCGCCAGCAGCCAACCGCAGCTGGGCACTGAAGCTTTCTTT
abundance: NA; d_gene: NA; j_gene: TRBJ2-3; v_gene: TRBV10-3; CDR3aa: CAISESVPAVGTDTQYF; CDR3nt: TGTGCCATCAGTGAGTCCGTACCCGCGGTCGGCACAGATACGCAGTATTTT
abundance: NA; d_gene: NA; j_gene: TRBJ2-1; v_gene: TRBV14; CDR3aa: CASSNQLVAEQFF; CDR3nt: TGTGCCAGCAGCAATCAACTAGTAGCTGAGCAGTTCTTC
abundance: large; d_gene: NA; j_gene: TRBJ2-7; v_gene: TRBV19; CDR3aa: CASSIAAGPYEQYF; CDR3nt: TGTGCCAGTAGTATAGCGGCAGGGCCCTACGAGCAGTACTTC
abundance: NA; d_gene: NA; j_gene: TRBJ1-3; v_gene: TRBV9; CDR3aa: CASSSGTAGNTIYF; CDR3nt: TGTGCCAGCAGCTCCGGGACTGCTGGAAACACCATATATTTT
abundance: NA; d_gene: NA; j_gene: TRBJ2-5; v_gene: TRBV28; CDR3aa: CASSFLETQYF; CDR3nt: TGTGCCAGCAGTTTCCTAGAGACCCAGTACTTC
abundance: NA; d_gene: TRBD1; j_gene: TRBJ1-5; v_gene: TRBV28; CDR3aa: CASSDPGQGVNQPQHF; CDR3nt: TGTGCCAGCAGCGACCCGGGACAGGGAGTGAATCAGCCCCAGCATTTT
abundance: NA; d_gene: TRBD1; j_gene: TRBJ2-5; v_gene: TRBV2; CDR3aa: CASRPGTGGWGETQYF; CDR3nt: TGTGCCAGCAGGCCCGGGACAGGGGGTTGGGGGGAGACCCAGTACTTC
abundance: many; d_gene: NA; j_gene: TRBJ1-2; v_gene: TRBV7-2; CDR3aa: CASSTDSIYGYTF; CDR3nt: TGTGCCAGCAGCACGGACAGTATCTATGGCTACACCTTC
abundance: NA; d_gene: TRBD2; j_gene: TRBJ2-7; v_gene: TRBV6-6; CDR3aa: CASSTQAGARGEQYF; CDR3nt: TGTGCCAGCAGCACCCAAGCGGGGGCTAGGGGAGAGCAGTACTTC